This T cell receptor beta chain was documented in a study of T-cell reconstitution after alpha-beta-depleted transplantation in children. This clonotype was seen ten or more times. The V end lost 4 bases, the J end lost 7 bases, and 11 bases lay between the germline ends. CDR3 length equals 12 residues. Germline V lookup: CDR1 SQVTM, CDR2 ANQGSEA. This sample's TCRbeta library carried unique molecular identifier barcodes. A single record per CDR3 protein comes from TCRdb applying MiXCR to the PCR reads. The top ten hold around 2.3% of the sample, which has hundreds of thousands of distinct CDR3 sequences, about 33% seen once.

The chain joins TRBV29-1 to TRBJ2-1; tentatively, D is TRBD2 (6 bases). The source material was PBMCs from the stem cell graft donor, sampled from the stem cell graft. This TCR came from a human donor who donated a stem cell graft to a child with aplastic anemia. This CDR3 reads CSVAVAGNEQFF. CDR3 nucleotide sequence: TGCAGCGTTGCGGTCGCGGGGAATGAGCAGTTCTTC.